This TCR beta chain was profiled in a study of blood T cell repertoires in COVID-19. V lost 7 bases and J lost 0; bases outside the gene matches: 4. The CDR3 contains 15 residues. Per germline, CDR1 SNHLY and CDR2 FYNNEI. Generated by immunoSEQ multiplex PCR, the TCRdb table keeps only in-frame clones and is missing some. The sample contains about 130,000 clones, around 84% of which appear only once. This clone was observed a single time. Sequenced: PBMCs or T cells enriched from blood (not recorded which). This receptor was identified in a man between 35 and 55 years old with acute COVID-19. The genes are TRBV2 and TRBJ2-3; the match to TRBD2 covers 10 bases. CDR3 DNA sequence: TGTGCCAGCACTAGCGGGGGCCTCAGCACAGATACGCAGTATTTT. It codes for CASTSGGLSTDTQYF.